These 6 T cell receptor beta chains were all obtained from the same sample, sequenced in a study of cytomegalovirus exposure and HLA in healthy donors. The PCR made use of 60 Vbeta and 13 Jbeta primers. Using immunoSEQ multiplex PCR, the repertoire was profiled, and TCRdb retains in-frame clones only, with some absent. The sample includes approximately 110,000 clones, 80% of them seen just once. Sequencing input: PBMCs. Receptor source: a man aged 50 to 60 in good health and CMV-seronegative.

The chain combines TRBV25-1 with TRBJ1-5, with 7 bases aligning to TRBD1. The CDR3 length is 14 residues. V shed 4 bases and J 6 bases; nucleotides not matched to a gene: 6. In germline, CDR1 is MGHDK, CDR2 SYGVNS. CDR3 sequence reads: CASSGQGVSQPQHF. Written as DNA, the CDR3 is TGTGCCAGCAGTGGGCAGGGGGTAAGTCAGCCCCAGCATTTT.

The V gene is TRBV19, the J gene TRBJ1-4; TRBD1 is a possible D gene (6 bases). The V gene lost 11 bases and the J gene lost 6 bases, with 13 bases spanning the gap. This CDR3 has 12 amino acids. In germline, CDR1 is LNHDA, CDR2 SQIVND (reference sequence). Here the CDR3 reads CAVGQGHEKLFF. The CDR3 bases are TGTGCCGTGGGACAAGGTCATGAAAAACTGTTTTTT.

The V gene is TRBV13, the J gene TRBJ2-1; 13 bases are shared with TRBD2. Trimming removed 5 bases from V and 9 bases from J; junction bases left unmatched: 7. The CDR3 is 15 amino acids. Looked up from germline, CDR1 is PRHDT and CDR2 is FYEKMQ (reference sequence). The CDR3 region is CASSPGTSGVGEQFF. The CDR3 DNA sequence: TGTGCCAGCAGCCCGGGGACTAGCGGGGTCGGTGAGCAGTTCTTC.

This chain links TRBV7-6 with TRBJ2-1; the match to TRBD2 covers 14 bases. The V segment lost 1 base and the J segment 4 bases; nucleotides outside the gene matches: 0. Germline values: CDR1 SGHVS, CDR2 FNYEAQ. The CDR3 totals 16 residues. The CDR3 is CASSLGTSGGYNEQFF. CDR3 coding DNA: TGTGCCAGCAGCTTAGGGACTAGCGGGGGGTACAATGAGCAGTTCTTC.

The V gene is TRBV19, the J gene TRBJ1-1; D is perhaps TRBD1 (6 bases). This CDR3 has 12 amino acids. The V end lost 7 bases, the J end lost 9 bases, and 15 bases lay between the germline ends. CDR1 and CDR2 from the germline V gene are LNHDA and SQIVND (reference sequence). CDR3 DNA: TGTGCCAGTACCCAGGGGACCTCAAAAGCTTTCTTT. It yields the protein CASTQGTSKAFF.

CDR3 loop: CASSQGLAGGQGQFF. CDR3 nucleotide sequence: TGTGCCAGCAGCCAGGGACTAGCGGGAGGGCAAGGGCAGTTCTTC. The rearrangement links TRBV5-4 to TRBJ2-1; 16 bases align to TRBD2. Germline V lookup: CDR1 SGHNT, CDR2 YYREEE (reference sequence). The CDR3 has 15 amino acids. V was clipped by 4 bases and J by 12 bases; unmatched bases: 7.